This T cell receptor (beta chain) was sequenced in a study of T cells after yellow fever vaccination. The study's findings and limits: Shared CD4/CD8 clonotypes were a small share, likely from convergent recombination.

This clonotype was observed a handful of times. Antigen specificity is unknown. Using its own MiXCR run on the 5' RACE reads, TCRdb lists one record per CDR3 protein. The sample has around 600,000 distinct CDR3 sequences, roughly 12% seen once. The germline V gene encodes CDR1 MNHEY and CDR2 SMNVEV (reference sequence). V was clipped by 7 bases and J by 7 bases; unmatched bases: 12. This CDR3 contains 16 residues. The TCR was taken from a man aged 25 to 40 who received the YFV17D yellow fever vaccine. The specimen was PBMCs, collected on the day of the yellow fever booster vaccination. The chain has TRBV27 and TRBJ2-7; 14 bases map to TRBD2. In DNA, the CDR3 is TGTGCCAGCAACCGACTAGCGGGAGGGACACGTGGGGAGCAGTACTTC. Amino acid sequence: CASNRLAGGTRGEQYF.